The clone carrying this T cell receptor (beta chain) occurred once. The primer mix had 60 Vbeta and 13 Jbeta primers. Only in-frame clones appear in the TCRdb table, and some are missing; sequencing was by immunoSEQ multiplex PCR. This sample has about 150,000 clones, with 75% to 85% found just once. These data originate in a study of cytomegalovirus exposure and HLA in healthy donors. Sequenced material: PBMCs. This clonotype was sampled from a woman between 35 and 50 years old in good health and CMV-seropositive.

CDR3 nucleotide sequence: TGCGCCAGCAGCTCGCTCCCCAGCGGGGGAGGCGGCAATGAGCAGTTCTTC. Its translation: CASSSLPSGGGGNEQFF. The chain is built from TRBV5-1 and TRBJ2-1; TRBD2 agrees at 8 bases. Germline-derived CDR1 and CDR2 are SGHRS and YFSETQ. V was clipped by 3 bases and J by 6 bases; unmatched bases: 14. CDR3 length: 17 amino acids.